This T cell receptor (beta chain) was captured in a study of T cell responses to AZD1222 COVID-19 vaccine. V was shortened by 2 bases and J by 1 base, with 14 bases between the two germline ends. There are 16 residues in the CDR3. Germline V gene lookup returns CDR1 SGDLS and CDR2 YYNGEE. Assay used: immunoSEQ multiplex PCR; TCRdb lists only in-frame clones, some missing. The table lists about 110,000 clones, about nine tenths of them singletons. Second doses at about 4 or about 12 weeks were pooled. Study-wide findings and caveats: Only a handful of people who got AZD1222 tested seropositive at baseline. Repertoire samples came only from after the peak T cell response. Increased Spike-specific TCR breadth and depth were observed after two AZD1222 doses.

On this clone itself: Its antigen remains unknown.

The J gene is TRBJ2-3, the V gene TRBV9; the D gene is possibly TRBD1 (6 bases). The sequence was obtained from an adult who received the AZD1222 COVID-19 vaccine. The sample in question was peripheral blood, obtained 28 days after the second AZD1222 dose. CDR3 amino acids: CASSVRGQQGTDTQYF. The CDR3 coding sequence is TGTGCCAGCAGCGTCAGAGGACAGCAAGGCACAGATACGCAGTATTTT.